Below are 5 T cell receptor beta chains sequenced from a single sample in a study of T cells in Graves' hyperthyroidism and ophthalmopathy. TCR beta CDR3 regions were amplified from RNA. During a first-round RT-PCR of the TCR CDR3, the HTBI primer set was used. TCRdb called the multiplex PCR reads again in MiXCR, with one record for every CDR3 protein. The sample records around 300,000 distinct CDR3 sequences, around 15% being singletons. Sequences were obtained from blood. Source of these receptors: a middle-aged woman with Graves' ophthalmopathy.

Many counts were recorded for this clonotype. The genes are TRBV2 and TRBJ1-1, with no clear D. V lost 5 bases, J lost 6 bases, and 7 bases lay in between. This CDR3 is built from 11 residues. Per the germline V gene, CDR1 is SNHLY and CDR2 is FYNNEI. DNA for the CDR3: TGTGCCAGCAGTAGGACCGCTGAAGCTTTCTTT. Translating it yields CASSRTAEAFF.

This clonotype was recorded at least ten times. The chain couples TRBV28 to TRBJ2-1; D is unresolved. V shed 3 bases and J shed 8 bases, with 5 bases lying between them. Per germline, CDR1 MDHEN and CDR2 SYDVKM. The CDR3 spans 11 residues. The CDR3 protein is CASSLLDEQFF. In DNA form, the CDR3 reads TGTGCCAGCAGTTTGTTGGATGAGCAGTTCTTC. The whole variable domain, remainder taken from reference TRBV28 and TRBJ2-1, is DVKVTQSSRYLVKRTGEKVFLECVQDMDHENMFWYRQDPGLGLRLIYFSYDVKMKEKGDIPEGYSVSREKKERFSLILESASTNQTSMYLCASSLLDEQFFGPGTRLTVL.

The chain carries TRBV6-5 and TRBJ2-1, with a weak D call TRBD2 (6 bases). The CDR3 contains 16 residues. The V end lost 2 bases, the J end lost 7 bases, and 18 bases lay between the germline ends. Germline V CDR1 and CDR2: MNHEY, SVGAGI. In nucleotides, the CDR3 is TGTGCCAGCAGTTACGACGGGGGTTTCGGAGGTAATGAGCAGTTCTTC. Amino acid sequence: CASSYDGGFGGNEQFF.

This clonotype was picked up a small number of times. V is TRBV6-1 and J is TRBJ1-5, with 9 bases matching TRBD1. Trimming at V came to 5 bases and at J to 7 bases, leaving 9 bases not matched to a gene. This CDR3 has 15 amino acids. Germline V gives CDR1 MNHNS, CDR2 SASEGT. The CDR3 nucleotides read TGTGCCAGCAGTCGGACCGGGACAGGGTGGCAGCCCCAGCATTTT. Protein product: CASSRTGTGWQPQHF.

This clonotype showed up just a few times. The chain has TRBV11-3 and TRBJ2-7, with D tentatively TRBD2 (6 bases). Trimming took off 0 bases at V and 3 bases at J, with 15 bases between the two ends. Germline CDR1 reads SGHNT; CDR2 reads YENEEA. This CDR3 has 16 residues. CDR3 nucleotides: TGTGCCAGCAGCTTAGAGCTTGGAGGGACCAACTACGAGCAGTACTTC. Translating it yields CASSLELGGTNYEQYF. Supplemented by reference TRBV11-3 and TRBJ2-7, the full variable domain reads EAGVVQSPRYKIIEKKQPVAFWCNPISGHNTLYWYLQNLGQGPELLIRYENEEAVDDSQLPKDRFSAERLKGVDSTLKIQPAELGDSAVYLCASSLELGGTNYEQYFGPGTRLTVT.